Listed below are T cell receptor beta chains from one sample, sequenced in a study of cytomegalovirus exposure and HLA in healthy donors. Repertoires were generated with immunoSEQ multiplex PCR, while TCRdb's copy carries only in-frame clones and drops some. This sample has about 140,000 clones, with over 60% found just once. The specimen was PBMCs. These receptors came from a woman aged 50 to 60 in good health and CMV-seronegative. The CDR3 runs from the conserved cysteine through the conserved F or W. D genes are given only for firm matches. The size entry is marked missing in some rows and otherwise reads once, few, many or a size class.

D gene,V gene,J gene,clone size,CDR3 DNA,CDR3 protein
TRBD2,TRBV13,TRBJ2-5,.,TGTGCCAGCAGCTCCTCGGGACTAGCGGGGGGCCACCAAGAGACCCAGTACTTC,CASSSSGLAGGHQETQYF
TRBD1,TRBV5-6,TRBJ2-6,.,TGTGCCAGCAGCTTGGGCACCGGGACAGGGGGCTCTGGGGCCAACGTCCTGACTTTC,CASSLGTGTGGSGANVLTF
TRBD1,TRBV5-4,TRBJ1-6,.,TGTGCCAGCAGCTTTAAGACAGGGGATAATTCACCCCTCCACTTT,CASSFKTGDNSPLHF
TRBD2,TRBV6-4,TRBJ2-1,.,TGTGCCAGCAGCCCCACCCTAGCGGGGGGCCGCGATGAGCAGTTCTTC,CASSPTLAGGRDEQFF
.,TRBV5-1,TRBJ2-3,.,TGCGCCAGCAGCTTGGTCAGGTCAACAGATACGCAGTATTTT,CASSLVRSTDTQYF
TRBD1,TRBV5-8,TRBJ2-1,.,TGTGCCAGCAGCTTACAGGGGGCTGGAAATGAGCAGTTCTTC,CASSLQGAGNEQFF
.,TRBV12-5,TRBJ1-2,.,TGTGCTAGTGGTGTAGATGGCTACACCTTC,CASGVDGYTF
.,TRBV5-1,TRBJ2-7,.,TGCGCCAGCATGGCGGTAGCGGAGCCCTACGGGCAGTACTTC,CASMAVAEPYGQYF
.,TRBV25-1,TRBJ1-3,.,TGTGCCAGCTCCGCTGGAAACACCATATATTTT,CASSAGNTIYF
TRBD2,TRBV5-1,TRBJ2-3,.,TGCGCCAGCAGCTACCCACCGGGACTAGCGGGATCTAGCACAGATACGCAGTATTTT,CASSYPPGLAGSSTDTQYF
.,TRBV6-1,TRBJ2-1,.,TGTGCCAGCAGTGAAGCGAGCGGCCTCTACAATGAGCAGTTCTTC,CASSEASGLYNEQFF
TRBD2,TRBV15,TRBJ2-5,.,TGTGCCACCAGCAGCTATAGCGGGGGCCCCAGGGAGACCCAGTACTTC,CATSSYSGGPRETQYF
TRBD1,TRBV7-9,TRBJ2-5,.,TGTGCCAGCAGCTGGGACAGGGTCCAAGAGACCCAGTACTTC,CASSWDRVQETQYF
TRBD1,TRBV2,TRBJ2-7,.,TGTGCCAGCAGGGACACAGGGGGTCGGTACGAGCAGTACTTC,CASRDTGGRYEQYF
TRBD1,TRBV9,TRBJ2-6,.,TGTGCCAGCAGCGTAGGAGGGACAGGAAGCTCTGGGGCCAACGTCCTGACTTTC,CASSVGGTGSSGANVLTF
.,TRBV27,TRBJ2-7,.,TGTGCCAGCAGTTGGGCGGGTGGGGGAGGTTTTTACGAGCAGTACTTC,CASSWAGGGGFYEQYF
TRBD2,TRBV27,TRBJ2-1,.,TGTGCCAGCAGTTACTTAGCGGGGGAGACTTCATATGAGCAGTTCTTC,CASSYLAGETSYEQFF
TRBD2,TRBV7-8,TRBJ2-1,.,TGTGCCAGCAGAGATACGGGACTAGCGGGGAATGTGGATGAGCAGTTCTTC,CASRDTGLAGNVDEQFF
.,TRBV6-4,TRBJ1-2,.,TGTGCCAGCAGTCCCAGGACGGACTCCTATGGCTACACCTTC,CASSPRTDSYGYTF
.,TRBV30,TRBJ1-3,.,TGTGCCTGGATCCAGACAGACGGGAACACCATATATTTT,CAWIQTDGNTIYF
.,TRBV6-1,TRBJ1-4,.,TGTGCCAGCAAGTACAGCCCAAATGAAAAACTGTTTTTT,CASKYSPNEKLFF
TRBD1,TRBV5-1,TRBJ2-7,.,TGCGCCAGCAGCCTTCCGGGACAGGGCACCCACGAGCAGTACTTC,CASSLPGQGTHEQYF
.,TRBV12-5,TRBJ2-1,.,TGTGCTAGTGGTTTGGTACCGGGGGGCCCCTACAATGAGCAGTTCTTC,CASGLVPGGPYNEQFF
TRBD1,TRBV28,TRBJ2-5,.,TGTGCCAGCAGTTTGCACGGACAGGGCGAGACCCAGTACTTC,CASSLHGQGETQYF
.,TRBV5-4,TRBJ2-7,.,TGTGCCAGCAGCCCTTGGCGGGGGCGAGAGGAGCAGTACTTC,CASSPWRGREEQYF
TRBD1,TRBV25-1,TRBJ1-2,few,TGTGCCAGCAGTGCTTATAACAGGGGAGACTATGGCTACACCTTC,CASSAYNRGDYGYTF
.,TRBV5-1,TRBJ2-7,.,TGCGCCAGCAGCTTGGGAGGGTTCCTGGACGAGCAGTACTTC,CASSLGGFLDEQYF
.,TRBV6-1,TRBJ1-2,.,TGTGCCAGCAGTGAGTCCAGGGGCTATGGCTACACCTTC,CASSESRGYGYTF
.,TRBV4-1,TRBJ1-1,.,TGCGCCAGCAGCCTGAGTCCGAGAGAGAACACTGAAGCTTTCTTT,CASSLSPRENTEAFF
.,TRBV2,TRBJ2-3,.,TGTGCCAGCAGCCCCGAGGGACTTAGCGAATCAGATACGCAGTATTTT,CASSPEGLSESDTQYF
.,TRBV25-1,TRBJ1-6,.,TGTGCCAGCAAATGGGCAGGGGATAATTCACCCCTCCACTTT,CASKWAGDNSPLHF
.,TRBV6-5,TRBJ1-1,.,TGTGCCAGCAGCCCTCCGGGGGGGCCCTACACTGAAGCTTTCTTT,CASSPPGGPYTEAFF
TRBD2,TRBV19,TRBJ2-1,.,TGTGCCAGTAGTATAGAGGGTAGCGGGGGTACGCAGTTCTTC,CASSIEGSGGTQFF
.,TRBV9,TRBJ1-5,.,TGTGCCAGCAGCGTAGCGGGCGGGGAGCCCCAGCATTTT,CASSVAGGEPQHF
.,TRBV5-6,TRBJ2-7,few,TGTGCCAGCAGCTTGGATTCCAGCTCCTACGAGCAGTACTTC,CASSLDSSSYEQYF
.,TRBV10-3,TRBJ1-1,.,TGTGCCATCAGTGAGTCGGGAGAAAACCAGAACACTGAAGCTTTCTTT,CAISESGENQNTEAFF
TRBD1,TRBV7-9,TRBJ1-6,.,TGTGCCAGCAGCTTGGGACAGGGTGTGAATTCACCCCTCCACTTT,CASSLGQGVNSPLHF
.,TRBV5-1,TRBJ2-7,few,TGCGCCAGCAGCTTAAGGGAGTACGAGCAGTACTTC,CASSLREYEQYF
.,TRBV6-5,TRBJ2-2,.,TGTGCCAGCAGCCGCTCGGACTTATCGACCGGGGAGCTGTTTTTT,CASSRSDLSTGELFF
TRBD1,TRBV4-3,TRBJ1-1,few,TGCGCCAGCAGCCGGTCCCGGGACAGTAACACTGAAGCTTTCTTT,CASSRSRDSNTEAFF
TRBD2,TRBV9,TRBJ2-7,.,TGTGCCAGCAGCGTTAGCGGGGGGGCGTCCTACGAGCAGTACTTC,CASSVSGGASYEQYF
TRBD1,TRBV30,TRBJ1-5,.,TGTGCCTGGAGTCCGGACAGGTATCAGCCCCAGCATTTT,CAWSPDRYQPQHF